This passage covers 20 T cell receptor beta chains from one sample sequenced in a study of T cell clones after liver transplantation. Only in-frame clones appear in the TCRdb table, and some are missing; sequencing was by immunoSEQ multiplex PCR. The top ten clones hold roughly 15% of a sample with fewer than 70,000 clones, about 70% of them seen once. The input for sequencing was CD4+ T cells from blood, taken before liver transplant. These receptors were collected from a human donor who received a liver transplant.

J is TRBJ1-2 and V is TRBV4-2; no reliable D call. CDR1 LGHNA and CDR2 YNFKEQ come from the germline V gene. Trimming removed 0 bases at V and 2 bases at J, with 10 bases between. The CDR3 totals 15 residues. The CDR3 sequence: CASSQDRTVNYGYTF. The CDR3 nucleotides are TGTGCCAGCAGCCAAGATAGAACGGTGAACTATGGCTACACCTTC.

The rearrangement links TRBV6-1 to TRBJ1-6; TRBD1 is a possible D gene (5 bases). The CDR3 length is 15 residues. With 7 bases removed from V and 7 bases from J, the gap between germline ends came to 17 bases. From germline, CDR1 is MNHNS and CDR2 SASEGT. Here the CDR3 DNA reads TGTGCCAGCATCCGGGTCGGGGGAGACAATTCACCCCTCCACTTT. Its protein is CASIRVGGDNSPLHF.

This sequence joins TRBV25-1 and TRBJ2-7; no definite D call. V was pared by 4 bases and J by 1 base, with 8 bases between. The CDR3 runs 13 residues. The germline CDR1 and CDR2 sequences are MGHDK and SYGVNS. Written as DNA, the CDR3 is TGTGCCAGCAGTGGCCGGTTTTCCTACGAGCAGTACTTC. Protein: CASSGRFSYEQYF.

The CDR3 DNA is TGTGCCAGTAGGTCGACAGGGGACGAGCAGTACTTC. This gives the protein CASRSTGDEQYF. The chain recombines TRBV19 with TRBJ2-7; TRBD1 matches 8 bases. V gave up 6 bases and J gave up 5 bases; unmatched junction bases: 3. The CDR3 loop spans 12 amino acids. CDR1 LNHDA and CDR2 SQIVND come from the germline V gene (reference sequence).

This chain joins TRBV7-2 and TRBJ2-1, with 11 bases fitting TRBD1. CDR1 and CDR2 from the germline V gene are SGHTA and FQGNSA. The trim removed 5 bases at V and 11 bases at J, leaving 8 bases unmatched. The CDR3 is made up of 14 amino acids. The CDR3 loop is CASSQGTGGLQQFF. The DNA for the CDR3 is TGTGCCAGCAGCCAAGGGACAGGGGGGCTACAGCAGTTCTTC.

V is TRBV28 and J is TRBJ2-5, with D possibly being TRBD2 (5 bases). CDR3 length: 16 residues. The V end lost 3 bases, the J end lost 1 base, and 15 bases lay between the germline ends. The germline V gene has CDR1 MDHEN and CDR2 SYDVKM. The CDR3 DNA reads TGTGCCAGCAGTTTGAGAGGGAAGGTGGGCCAAGAGACCCAGTACTTC. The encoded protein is CASSLRGKVGQETQYF. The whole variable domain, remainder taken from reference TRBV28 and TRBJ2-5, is DVKVTQSSRYLVKRTGEKVFLECVQDMDHENMFWYRQDPGLGLRLIYFSYDVKMKEKGDIPEGYSVSREKKERFSLILESASTNQTSMYLCASSLRGKVGQETQYFGPGTRLLVL.

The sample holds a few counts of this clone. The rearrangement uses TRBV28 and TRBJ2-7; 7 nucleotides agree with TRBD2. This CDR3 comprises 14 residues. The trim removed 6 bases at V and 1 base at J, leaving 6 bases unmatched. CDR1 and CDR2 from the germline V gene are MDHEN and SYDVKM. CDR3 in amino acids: CASRVREDSYEQYF. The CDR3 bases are TGTGCCAGCAGAGTCCGGGAGGATTCCTACGAGCAGTACTTC.

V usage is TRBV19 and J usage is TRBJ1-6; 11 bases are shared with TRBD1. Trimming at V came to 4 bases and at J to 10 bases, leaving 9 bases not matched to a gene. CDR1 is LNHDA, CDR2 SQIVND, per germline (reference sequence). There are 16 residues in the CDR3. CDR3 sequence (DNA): TGTGCCAGTAGTAGCACGGGACAGGGGGAAGGATCACCCCTCCACTTT. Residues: CASSSTGQGEGSPLHF.

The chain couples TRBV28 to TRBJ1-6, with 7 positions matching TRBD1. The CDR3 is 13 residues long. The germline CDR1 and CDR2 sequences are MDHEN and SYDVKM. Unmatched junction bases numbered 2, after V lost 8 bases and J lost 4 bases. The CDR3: CASRDSYNSPLHF. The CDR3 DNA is TGTGCCAGCCGGGACAGTTATAATTCACCCCTCCACTTT.

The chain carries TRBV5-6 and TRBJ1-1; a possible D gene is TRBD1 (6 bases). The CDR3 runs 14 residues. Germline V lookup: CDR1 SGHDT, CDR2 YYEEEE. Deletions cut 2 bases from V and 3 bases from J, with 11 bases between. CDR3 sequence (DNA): TGTGCCAGCAGCTTCAACAGGGTCGACACTGAAGCTTTCTTT. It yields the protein CASSFNRVDTEAFF. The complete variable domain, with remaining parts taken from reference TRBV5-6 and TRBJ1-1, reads DAGVTQSPTHLIKTRGQQVTLRCSPKSGHDTVSWYQQALGQGPQFIFQYYEEEERQRGNFPDRFSGHQFPNYSSELNVNALLLGDSALYLCASSFNRVDTEAFFGQGTRLTVV.

The CDR3 nucleotides are TGTGCCAGCAGTTACGGGGGGGTGGGGTCCTACGAGCAGTACTTC. Translated, it gives CASSYGGVGSYEQYF. The chain couples TRBV6-5 to TRBJ2-7; 7 bases are a match to TRBD2. CDR1 MNHEY and CDR2 SVGAGI come from the germline V gene. The V segment lost 2 bases and the J segment 1 base; nucleotides outside the gene matches: 5. The length of the CDR3 is 15 residues.

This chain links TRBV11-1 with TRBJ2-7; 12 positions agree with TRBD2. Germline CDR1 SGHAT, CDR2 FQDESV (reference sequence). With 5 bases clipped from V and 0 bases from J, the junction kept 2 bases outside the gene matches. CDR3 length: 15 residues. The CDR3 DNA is TGTGCCAGCAGCAGGACTAGCGGGACCTCCTACGAGCAGTACTTC. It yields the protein CASSRTSGTSYEQYF.

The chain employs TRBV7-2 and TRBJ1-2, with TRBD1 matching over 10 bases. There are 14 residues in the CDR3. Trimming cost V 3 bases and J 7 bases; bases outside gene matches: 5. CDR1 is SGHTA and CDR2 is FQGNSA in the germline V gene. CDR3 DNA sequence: TGTGCCAGCAGCTTCGGGACAGGGGAGTTTGGCTACACCTTC. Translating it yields CASSFGTGEFGYTF.

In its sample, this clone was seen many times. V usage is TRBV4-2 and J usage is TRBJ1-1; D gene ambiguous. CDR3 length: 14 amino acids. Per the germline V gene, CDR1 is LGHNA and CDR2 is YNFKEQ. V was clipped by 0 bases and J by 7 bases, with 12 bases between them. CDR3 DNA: TGTGCCAGCAGCCAAGAAACTCTGGAGGATGAAGCTTTCTTT. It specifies CASSQETLEDEAFF.

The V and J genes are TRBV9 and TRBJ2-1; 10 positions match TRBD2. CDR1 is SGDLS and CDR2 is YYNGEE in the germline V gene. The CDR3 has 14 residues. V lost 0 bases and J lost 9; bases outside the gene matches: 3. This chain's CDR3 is CASSVASGGGEQFF. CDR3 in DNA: TGTGCCAGCAGCGTAGCCAGCGGGGGGGGTGAGCAGTTCTTC. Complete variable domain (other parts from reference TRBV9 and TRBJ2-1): DSGVTQTPKHLITATGQRVTLRCSPRSGDLSVYWYQQSLDQGLQFLIQYYNGEERAKGNILERFSAQQFPDLHSELNLSSLELGDSALYFCASSVASGGGEQFFGPGTRLTVL.

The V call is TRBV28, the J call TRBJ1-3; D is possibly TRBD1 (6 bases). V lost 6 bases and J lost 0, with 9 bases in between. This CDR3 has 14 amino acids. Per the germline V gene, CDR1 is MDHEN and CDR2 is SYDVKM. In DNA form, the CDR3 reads TGTGCCAGCAGAACAGGGAGCTCTGGAAACACCATATATTTT. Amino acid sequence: CASRTGSSGNTIYF.

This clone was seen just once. The DNA of the CDR3 is TGTGCCAGCAGTGAAATTGGCAGGGGAAGCGAAAAACTGTTTTTT. It encodes CASSEIGRGSEKLFF. The chain joins TRBV6-1 to TRBJ1-4; maybe TRBD1 (6 bases). This CDR3 is 15 amino acids long. Looked up from germline, CDR1 is MNHNS and CDR2 is SASEGT. V was clipped by 2 bases and J by 8 bases, with 15 bases between them.

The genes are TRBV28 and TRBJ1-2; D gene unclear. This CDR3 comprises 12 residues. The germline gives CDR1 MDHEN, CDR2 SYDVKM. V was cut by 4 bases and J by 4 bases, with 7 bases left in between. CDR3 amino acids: CASSSQIYGYTF. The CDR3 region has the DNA TGTGCCAGCAGTTCCCAAATCTATGGCTACACCTTC.

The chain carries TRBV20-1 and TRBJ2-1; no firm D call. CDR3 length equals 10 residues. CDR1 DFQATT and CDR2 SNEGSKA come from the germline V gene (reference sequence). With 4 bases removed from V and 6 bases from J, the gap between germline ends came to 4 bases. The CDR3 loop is CSATVNEQFF. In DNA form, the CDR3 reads TGCAGTGCTACCGTCAATGAGCAGTTCTTC.

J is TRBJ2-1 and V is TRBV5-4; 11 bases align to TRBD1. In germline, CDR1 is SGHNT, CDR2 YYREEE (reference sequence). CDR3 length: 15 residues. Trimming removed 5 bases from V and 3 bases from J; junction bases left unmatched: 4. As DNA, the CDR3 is TGTGCCAGCAGTGAAGGGACAGGGGGCTACAATGAGCAGTTCTTC. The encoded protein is CASSEGTGGYNEQFF. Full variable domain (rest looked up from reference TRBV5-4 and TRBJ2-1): ETGVTQSPTHLIKTRGQQVTLRCSSQSGHNTVSWYQQALGQGPQFIFQYYREEENGRGNFPPRFSGLQFPNYSSELNVNALELDDSALYLCASSEGTGGYNEQFFGPGTRLTVL.